Below, one T cell receptor beta chain is given with its context. The specificity of this receptor is unknown. Base-call qualities are not available, and no considerably larger clone is one nucleotide away. This sample is drawn from a study of blood T cell repertoires in COVID-19 (dated by TCRdb to 2019 to 2021). For the wider study: Collaborator samples came from the United States, Italy and Spain and covered acute and convalescent phases of COVID-19. The material from the prospective study consisted of cDNA or gDNA derived from T cells, B-cell-depleted T cells, or PBMCs. Subjects who had been exposed to COVID-19, were actively infected with it, or had recovered from it provided the deeply sampled blood TCRbeta repertoires that made up the dataset. The repertoires were made available in a free public database intended to serve as a resource for research on the immune response to SARS-CoV-2. Samples came from the ongoing ImmuneRACE study (first 160 participants) plus 1,254 subjects from 6 global collaborators. A de-identified subject ID, COVID-19 status, age in years and sex were almost always included in the sample metadata. Where available, HLA class I and class II types were obtained from metadata supplied by the sample provider rather than from assay-based typing.

The immunoSEQ Assay, a bias-controlled multiplex PCR, was used to amplify TCRbeta CDR3 regions from genomic DNA. As for the authors' bioinformatics: The number of nucleated cells in each sample was estimated from the amplification of reference gene primers within the assay. To quantify the absolute abundance of each unique TCRbeta CDR3 rearrangement, sequence reads were collapsed and filtered. For each sample, productive Simpson clonality was calculated as the square root of Simpson's diversity index over productive rearrangements. The immuneACCESS repertoire file appears here via TCRdb, limited to in-frame rearrangements. These files lack a portion of the clones; in checked studies, under half of the deficit traces to unresolved V genes, and the cause of the others is not known. V and J calls and clone size follow that table, whereas D and trimming were derived from the DNA. Counted in this sample were over 250,000 clones; 80% to 90% of them appeared once. In total, the top ten clones hold 2% to 3% of the sample.

Enrolling through a virtual design, the prospective study's participants ranged in age from about 18 to 100 years and lived across 24 United States geographic areas. Cohort assignment in the prospective study relied on participant-reported clinical history from a screening survey and a study questionnaire. Recovered participants in ImmuneRACE Cohort 3 were defined by two consecutive negative NP/OP PCR tests, clearance by a healthcare professional, or resolution of symptoms. In the prospective study, whole blood, serum and a nasopharyngeal or oropharyngeal swab were collected from each participant by mobile phlebotomists. Over a 2-month period, participants in the prospective study had the option of providing additional blood draws and questionnaires. Blood samples from the prospective study were shipped frozen or at room temperature prior to DNA extraction. Here is what the overall study found, with its caveats: Clinical and demographic metadata were provided uncurated, with the amount varying by source and participant.

V is trimmed back by 4 bases and J by 11 bases, and the junction contains 9 bases that no gene match accounts for. From its cysteine to its phenylalanine, the CDR3 spans 13 amino acids. The sequence is cut down to CDR3 DNA, 39 bases in frame from base 1. CDR1 and CDR2 were assigned from the germline V gene as SGDLS and YYNGEE. Sample: PBMCs or T cells enriched from blood (not recorded which). The V gene is TRBV9 and the J gene is TRBJ1-1; TRBD1 agrees with 9 junctional bases. This sequence was found in a woman between 18 and 30 years old who had recovered from COVID-19. CDR3 reads: CASSQDRGTGAFF. The DNA sequence is given as TGTGCCAGCAGCCAAGACCGGGGGACAGGGGCTTTCTTT.